Following are 22 T cell receptor beta chains from one sample sequenced in a study of T cell responses to AZD1222 COVID-19 vaccine. The method was immunoSEQ multiplex PCR; TCRdb's version includes in-frame clones alone and lacks a portion of them. Of over 65,000 clones in the sample, 70% to 90% were seen once. Source: peripheral blood, taken on day 0 of AZD1222 vaccination. These receptors were taken from an adult in good health.

This clone occurred once. This sequence joins TRBV10-3 and TRBJ1-1, with 8 positions matching TRBD1. The CDR3 contains 13 residues. Germline V gene lookup returns CDR1 ENHRY and CDR2 SYGVKD. V was pared by 4 bases and J by 11 bases, with 9 bases of the junction left unmatched. The CDR3 here is CAISALDRVAAFF. CDR3 DNA: TGTGCCATCAGTGCTCTGGACAGGGTGGCCGCTTTCTTT.

The chain combines TRBV15 with TRBJ1-6; D gene unclear. Trimming pared 4 bases from V and 8 bases from J, leaving 12 bases between. The CDR3 loop spans 14 amino acids. The germline V gene has CDR1 LNHNV and CDR2 YYDKDF (reference sequence). CDR3 region: CATSKSSGYSPLHF. CDR3 bases: TGTGCCACCAGCAAATCATCCGGGTATTCACCCCTCCACTTT.

J is TRBJ1-5 and V is TRBV6-4; D is unclear. Germline V CDR1 and CDR2: MRHNA, SNTAGT. This CDR3 is 14 amino acids long. The V end lost 4 bases, the J end lost 0 bases, and 7 bases lay between the germline ends. The CDR3 spells CASSVTYSNQPQHF. Here the CDR3 DNA reads TGTGCCAGCAGTGTAACTTATAGCAATCAGCCCCAGCATTTT.

This chain uses TRBV7-3 with TRBJ2-3; 7 positions agree with TRBD2. The V and J ends lost 2 bases and 1 base, in that order; junction bases with no gene match: 6. The germline CDR1 and CDR2 sequences are SGHTA and FQGTGA. The CDR3 has 16 residues. The CDR3 coding sequence is TGTGCCAGCAGCTTACGGGAGGCCAGAGGCACAGATACGCAGTATTTT. As protein: CASSLREARGTDTQYF.

The CDR3 nucleotides are TGTGCCAGTAGTGGACAGGACGCAACTAATGAAAAACTGTTTTTT. It is translated as CASSGQDATNEKLFF. The gene calls are TRBV19 and TRBJ1-4; 7 bases fit TRBD1. This CDR3 is built from 15 residues. V dropped 5 bases and J dropped 0; count of bases not matched to a gene: 3. Germline loops: CDR1 LNHDA, CDR2 SQIVND (reference sequence).

The J gene is TRBJ2-5, the V gene TRBV6-2 or TRBV6-3; possible D gene TRBD2, 6 bases. CDR1 MNHEY and CDR2 SVGEGT come from the germline V gene. CDR3 length equals 14 residues. Trimming stripped 5 bases from V and 2 bases from J, with 12 bases between. CDR3 nucleotide sequence: TGTGCCAGCAGTCACCGGACTATTCAAGAGACCCAGTACTTC. It specifies CASSHRTIQETQYF.

This sequence joins TRBV19 and TRBJ1-2; 8 bases agree with TRBD1. The V gene's germline CDR1 is LNHDA and CDR2 SQIVND (reference sequence). After removal of 8 bases from V and 6 bases from J, the junction contained 17 bases not matched to a gene. The CDR3 covers 16 residues. CDR3 DNA: TGTGCCAGTCAACTCGGAAGTTGGACAGGGTGGGATGGCTACACCTTC. Translation gives CASQLGSWTGWDGYTF.

The chain uses TRBV9 and TRBJ1-4; 7 bases agree with TRBD1. The J segment lost 7 bases and the V segment lost 2 bases, leaving 11 bases of the junction unmatched. CDR3 length equals 16 residues. Looked up from germline, CDR1 is SGDLS and CDR2 is YYNGEE. CDR3 amino acids: CASSVGSGGIGEKLFF. The CDR3 region has the DNA TGTGCCAGCAGCGTGGGGTCAGGGGGAATCGGTGAAAAACTGTTTTTT.

V usage is TRBV6-5 and J usage is TRBJ2-7, with D possibly called TRBD1 or TRBD2 (5 bases each). V lost 4 bases, J lost 0 bases, and 10 bases lay in between. CDR3 length equals 14 residues. Germline CDR1 is MNHEY and CDR2 is SVGAGI. CDR3 amino acids: CASSWGTGSYEQYF. In DNA, the CDR3 is TGTGCCAGCAGTTGGGGGACCGGCTCCTACGAGCAGTACTTC.

The chain is built from TRBV7-9 and TRBJ2-7; D is possibly TRBD1 or TRBD2 (6 bases each). CDR3 length equals 14 residues. V was pared by 5 bases and J by 3 bases, with 14 bases between. Germline CDR1 is SEHNR and CDR2 is FQNEAQ (reference sequence). This CDR3 reads CASSRWGAGYEQYF. CDR3 nucleotides: TGTGCCAGCAGCCGGTGGGGGGCGGGCTACGAGCAGTACTTC.

V gene TRBV4-3 combines with J gene TRBJ2-3, with D possibly being TRBD1 (6 bases). The V and J ends lost 0 bases and 3 bases respectively, with 13 bases between them. The CDR3 totals 16 residues. Per the germline V gene, CDR1 is LGHNA and CDR2 is YSLEER. The chain's CDR3 is CASSQDPPDRTDTQYF. CDR3 nucleotides: TGCGCCAGCAGCCAAGATCCCCCGGACAGAACAGATACGCAGTATTTT.

V is TRBV28 and J is TRBJ1-4; TRBD1 is a possible D gene (6 bases). The CDR3 spans 14 residues. V was shortened by 8 bases and J by 0 bases, with 10 bases between the two germline ends. Germline CDR1 MDHEN, CDR2 SYDVKM. In DNA, the CDR3 is TGTGCCAGCCGGGAGGGGGCAACTAATGAAAAACTGTTTTTT. Encoded protein: CASREGATNEKLFF.

The V and J genes are TRBV7-8 and TRBJ2-1; a weak D match, TRBD1 (6 bases). This CDR3 is built from 17 residues. The germline CDR1 and CDR2 sequences are SGHVS and FQNEAQ. Trimming cost V 3 bases and J 0 bases, with 15 bases left between them. The CDR3 region is CASSFQGSMGSYNEQFF. The CDR3 nucleotides read TGTGCCAGCAGCTTCCAGGGGTCTATGGGCTCCTACAATGAGCAGTTCTTC.

The chain combines TRBV6-5 with TRBJ1-2; 7 bases agree with TRBD1. V trimming: 6 bases; J trimming: 4 bases; junction bases outside the gene matches: 11. The CDR3 is made up of 15 amino acids. Germline V CDR1 and CDR2: MNHEY, SVGAGI. CDR3 amino acids: CASSQETGSGYGYTF. CDR3 in DNA: TGTGCCAGCAGCCAAGAGACAGGGAGCGGCTATGGCTACACCTTC.

The chain carries TRBV29-1 and TRBJ2-7; D not certain. The V end lost 7 bases, the J end lost 2 bases, and 12 bases lay between the germline ends. The CDR3 is made up of 12 amino acids. In germline, CDR1 is SQVTM, CDR2 ANQGSEA. The CDR3: CSAQPSPYEQYF. The CDR3 nucleotides read TGCAGCGCACAGCCCAGCCCCTACGAGCAGTACTTC.

This clone was seen a single time. This chain links TRBV12-3 or TRBV12-4 with TRBJ2-1, with D hard to call. This CDR3 spans 11 amino acids. Trimming took 3 bases from V and 8 from J, leaving 5 bases between them. The CDR3 protein is CASSFLDEQFF. In nucleotides, the CDR3 is TGTGCCAGCAGTTTTTTGGATGAGCAGTTCTTC.

In this sample, this clone turned up a few times. The V call is TRBV7-2, the J call TRBJ2-7; D uncertain. From germline, CDR1 is SGHTA and CDR2 FQGNSA. The CDR3 sequence is 15 residues long. V gave up 1 base and J gave up 3 bases, with 13 bases separating them. Here the CDR3 reads CASSLGSSSGYEQYF. The CDR3 coding sequence is TGTGCCAGCAGCTTAGGGTCGTCTAGTGGCTACGAGCAGTACTTC.

This clone came up a few times. The gene calls are TRBV27 and TRBJ2-1; TRBD1 matches 8 bases. Trimming removed 4 bases from V and 6 bases from J; junction bases left unmatched: 5. Germline lookup yields CDR1 MNHEY and CDR2 SMNVEV (reference sequence). The CDR3 length is 14 residues. The DNA of the CDR3 is TGTGCCAGCAGTTCCCTACAGGGGGGCAATGAGCAGTTCTTC. Translated: CASSSLQGGNEQFF.

This clone was seen just once. The gene calls are TRBV7-3 and TRBJ1-5; TRBD1 is a possible D gene (5 bases). The CDR3 has 14 amino acids. In germline, CDR1 is SGHTA, CDR2 FQGTGA. V was clipped by 5 bases and J by 4 bases, with 12 bases between them. CDR3 amino acids: CASSLDGANQPQHF. The DNA of the CDR3 is TGTGCCAGCAGCCTGGACGGGGCTAATCAGCCCCAGCATTTT.

This clone was detected a few times. J is TRBJ1-2 and V is TRBV23-1; D is ambiguous. TRBV23-1 is flagged as an ORF with uncertain function. This CDR3 has 14 residues. Trimming stripped 6 bases from V and 4 bases from J, with 15 bases between. The CDR3: CASSHPKGAYGYTF. The CDR3 nucleotides are TGCGCCAGCAGCCACCCCAAGGGAGCCTATGGCTACACCTTC.

The chain is built from TRBV12-3 or TRBV12-4 and TRBJ1-2; a possible D gene is TRBD1 (5 bases). Trimming took off 7 bases at V and 8 bases at J, with 17 bases between the two ends. The CDR3 is 13 residues long. In DNA form, the CDR3 reads TGTGCCAGCACCCTGACTCGGGGCCTAGGCTACACCTTC. Protein product: CASTLTRGLGYTF.

The chain is built from TRBV18 and TRBJ1-1; D gene uncertain. The CDR3 runs 14 residues. V lost 1 base and J 0 bases, leaving 6 bases between the germline ends. The germline V gene encodes CDR1 KGHSH and CDR2 LQKENI. CDR3 DNA: TGTGCCAGCTCACCACGGACCATGAACACTGAAGCTTTCTTT. Protein: CASSPRTMNTEAFF. Filled out from reference TRBV18 and TRBJ1-1, the complete variable domain reads NAGVMQNPRHLVRRRGQEARLRCSPMKGHSHVYWYRQLPEEGLKFMVYLQKENIIDESGMPKERFSAEFPKEGPSILRIQQVVRGDSAAYFCASSPRTMNTEAFFGQGTRLTVV.